This T cell receptor beta chain was found in a study of OX40 agonist ivuxolimab in advanced cancers. Study-wide context: Two cutaneous melanoma patients and one hepatocellular carcinoma patient, three in all, had partial responses. Study-wide findings and caveats: It was also the case that some nonresponders had low normalized T-cell clonal expansion.

Sequenced by immunoSEQ multiplex PCR; TCRdb stores in-frame clones only, minus some. This table holds around 100,000 clones, about nine tenths found once. Germline V gene lookup returns CDR1 SQVTM and CDR2 ANQGSEA. The CDR3 is made up of 16 amino acids. V trimming: 5 bases; J trimming: 10 bases; junction bases outside the gene matches: 17. With respect to this clone: Its antigen is not identified.

The receptor comes from an adult with an advanced solid tumor such as melanoma, head and neck, liver or kidney cancer. The rearrangement joins TRBV29-1 to TRBJ2-5; 12 bases are shared with TRBD2. Material: CD4+ or CD8+ T cells sorted from blood, obtained in a trial of the OX40 agonist ivuxolimab. CDR3 residues: CSVSLLAGGSGWLQYF. For the CDR3, the DNA is TGCAGCGTTTCCCTACTAGCGGGGGGCTCCGGGTGGCTCCAGTACTTC.